One and the same sample provided the 21 T cell receptor beta chains below, sequenced in a study of spatial heterogeneity in lung cancer. Time point meaning: sample taken at primary tumor resection. The authors sequenced whole RNA from tumor, nontumor lung or frozen PBMC without sorting. TCRdb itself ran the 5' RACE reads through MiXCR, one entry per CDR3 protein. The table shows some 45,000 distinct CDR3 sequences, with 12% occurring only once. The sample was PBMCs, taken at surgery. The receptors were gathered from a female donor with early-stage non-small cell lung cancer.

The sample holds many counts of this clonotype. This rearrangement joins TRBV11-3 to TRBJ2-1, with D maybe TRBD2 (6 bases). Trimming cost V 1 base and J 7 bases, with 20 bases left between them. The CDR3 is 17 residues long. The germline V gene has CDR1 SGHNT and CDR2 YENEEA. The CDR3 loop is CASSLGTLDPAGNEQFF. The DNA of the CDR3 is TGTGCCAGCAGCTTAGGGACACTGGACCCTGCGGGGAATGAGCAGTTCTTC.

This clonotype was seen only a few times. The chain is built from TRBV12-3 or TRBV12-4 and TRBJ2-7, with 11 positions matching TRBD2. The length of the CDR3 is 17 residues. Trimming at V came to 9 bases and at J to 3 bases, leaving 16 bases not matched to a gene. For the CDR3, the DNA is TGTGCCAGTTCGGCTAGCGGGGGGTCCCCTGTGGTCTACGAGCAGTACTTC. It codes for CASSASGGSPVVYEQYF.

A few counts support this clonotype. The chain has TRBV3-1 and TRBJ1-1, with 9 bases that match TRBD1. Per the germline V gene, CDR1 is LGHDT and CDR2 is YNNKEL (reference sequence). CDR3 length: 15 amino acids. With 5 bases clipped from V and 6 bases from J, the junction kept 10 bases outside the gene matches. The CDR3 reads CASSSPGTGWSEAFF. Here the CDR3 DNA reads TGTGCCAGCAGCTCCCCCGGGACAGGGTGGTCTGAAGCTTTCTTT.

This clonotype was seen a handful of times. The V call is TRBV12-3 or TRBV12-4, the J call TRBJ2-3; 9 positions match TRBD2. J was trimmed by 0 bases and V by 6 bases; bases with no gene match: 4. This CDR3 has 15 amino acids. CDR3 DNA: TGTGCCAGCAGACCTAGCGGGGCTAGCACAGATACGCAGTATTTT. This codes for CASRPSGASTDTQYF.

J is TRBJ2-7 and V is TRBV14; D is ambiguous. The V end was cut by 0 bases, the J end by 1 base, with 4 bases between. This CDR3 comprises 13 residues. In germline, CDR1 is SGHDN, CDR2 FVKESK. DNA of the CDR3: TGTGCCAGCAGCCAAGACGGATCCTACGAGCAGTACTTC. Amino acid sequence: CASSQDGSYEQYF.

There are a few counts of this clonotype. The chain combines TRBV6-2 or TRBV6-3 with TRBJ1-2; D is perhaps TRBD1 (5 bases). CDR1 MNHEY and CDR2 SVGEGT come from the germline V gene. V lost 5 bases and J lost 4, with 14 bases in between. The CDR3 runs 14 residues. The CDR3 protein is CASSPPGLPYGYTF. In nucleotides, the CDR3 is TGTGCCAGCAGTCCACCGGGACTGCCCTATGGCTACACCTTC.

In its sample, this clonotype was seen many times. V and J are TRBV20-1 and TRBJ2-7; 10 nucleotides agree with TRBD1. CDR3 size: 13 residues. Looked up from germline, CDR1 is DFQATT and CDR2 is SNEGSKA (reference sequence). The ends lost 6 bases at V and 5 bases at J; junction bases unmatched: 7. The CDR3 sequence: CSAGDRGLNEQYF. The CDR3 coding sequence is TGCAGTGCAGGCGACAGGGGGCTGAACGAGCAGTACTTC.

The J gene is TRBJ1-4, the V gene TRBV15, with D possibly TRBD1 on 5 matching bases. Per germline, CDR1 LNHNV and CDR2 YYDKDF (reference sequence). CDR3 size: 15 residues. Trimming left V 3 bases short and J 8 bases short, with 16 bases between. CDR3 sequence: CATSRTDRFIEKLFF. The CDR3 region has the DNA TGTGCCACCAGCAGGACAGACCGATTTATAGAAAAACTGTTTTTT.

J is TRBJ2-1 and V is TRBV7-2, with D perhaps TRBD1 or TRBD2 (6 bases each). CDR1 is SGHTA and CDR2 is FQGNSA in the germline V gene. The CDR3 sequence is 16 residues long. V was shortened by 5 bases and J by 8 bases, with 22 bases between the two germline ends. The CDR3 reads CASSPEGGVDSYEQFF. CDR3 nucleotides: TGTGCCAGCAGCCCCGAGGGGGGAGTGGATAGCTATGAGCAGTTCTTC.

This clonotype was seen a handful of times. The V and J genes are TRBV3-1 and TRBJ2-3, with unresolved D. Germline V CDR1 and CDR2: LGHDT, YNNKEL (reference sequence). Trimming shortened V by 1 base and J by 4 bases, and 6 bases separated the two germline ends. The CDR3 runs 13 residues. This CDR3 reads CASSQGTADTQYF. The CDR3 nucleotides are TGTGCCAGCAGCCAAGGGACGGCAGATACGCAGTATTTT.

This clonotype has a handful of counts. The rearrangement links TRBV7-9 to TRBJ2-5; 7 bases fit TRBD1. Germline V lookup: CDR1 SEHNR, CDR2 FQNEAQ (reference sequence). This CDR3 comprises 15 residues. V gave up 3 bases and J gave up 3 bases; unmatched junction bases: 7. The CDR3 loop is CASSLGGTAKETQYF. The CDR3 region has the DNA TGTGCCAGCAGCTTGGGTGGGACAGCTAAAGAGACCCAGTACTTC.

This clonotype was observed at least ten times. V is TRBV12-3 or TRBV12-4 and J is TRBJ1-1; TRBD1 is a possible D gene (5 bases). CDR3 size: 12 residues. Trimming removed 2 bases at V and 7 bases at J, with 8 bases between. The CDR3 sequence is CASSLLGDEAFF. The CDR3 DNA reads as TGTGCCAGCAGTTTATTAGGGGATGAAGCTTTCTTT.

Many counts were recorded for this clonotype. The gene calls are TRBV6-1 and TRBJ2-5; TRBD2 aligns across 12 bases. CDR3 size: 16 residues. From germline, CDR1 is MNHNS and CDR2 SASEGT. Trimming cost V 2 bases and J 6 bases; bases outside gene matches: 7. The CDR3 reads CASSENLAGGRKTQYF. CDR3 DNA: TGTGCCAGCAGTGAAAACCTAGCGGGGGGGCGGAAGACCCAGTACTTC.

This clonotype was seen a few times. The V and J genes are TRBV7-9 and TRBJ2-5; D is uncertain. The CDR3 is made up of 13 amino acids. V was cut by 5 bases and J by 3 bases, with 10 bases left in between. From germline, CDR1 is SEHNR and CDR2 FQNEAQ (reference sequence). The DNA for the CDR3 is TGTGCCAGCAGCCAGGATCCGGAAGAGACCCAGTACTTC. It specifies CASSQDPEETQYF.

The chain links TRBV10-3 to TRBJ1-6; possibly TRBD1 for D (6 bases). Germline CDR1 is ENHRY and CDR2 is SYGVKD. This CDR3 comprises 17 residues. Trimming stripped 4 bases from V and 2 bases from J, with 15 bases between. CDR3 sequence: CAISGIRGATYNSPLHF. The CDR3 DNA reads as TGTGCCATCAGTGGTATTCGGGGGGCAACCTATAATTCACCCCTCCACTTT.

The chain couples TRBV7-2 to TRBJ1-1; 10 bases line up with TRBD1. Germline CDR1 reads SGHTA; CDR2 reads FQGNSA. V was pared by 4 bases and J by 1 base, with 3 bases of the junction left unmatched. The CDR3 runs 15 residues. Here the CDR3 DNA reads TGTGCCAGCAGCTCCGGACAGGGGGGGAACACTGAAGCTTTCTTT. Translating it yields CASSSGQGGNTEAFF.

The V gene is TRBV7-2, the J gene TRBJ2-1; 9 nucleotides match TRBD2. With V trimmed by 4 bases and J by 5 bases, 15 bases remained unmatched. This CDR3 spans 18 amino acids. CDR1 is SGHTA and CDR2 is FQGNSA in the germline V gene. The CDR3 reads CASSWGPGARGGDNEQFF. The CDR3 DNA reads as TGTGCCAGCAGCTGGGGACCGGGGGCGCGGGGGGGCGACAATGAGCAGTTCTTC.

Only a few counts were recorded for this clonotype. The V gene is TRBV5-1, the J gene TRBJ2-5; 9 positions agree with TRBD1. V lost 0 bases to trimming and J lost 5 bases; unmatched junction nucleotides: 5. This CDR3 has 15 residues. CDR1 is SGHRS and CDR2 is YFSETQ in the germline V gene. Written as DNA, the CDR3 is TGCGCCAGCAGCTTGGGACAGGGGGTGAAGGAGACCCAGTACTTC. Its translation is CASSLGQGVKETQYF.

The sample holds a few counts of this clonotype. V and J are TRBV7-2 and TRBJ1-5; D is unclear. Looked up from germline, CDR1 is SGHTA and CDR2 is FQGNSA. V lost 1 base, J lost 2 bases, and 12 bases lay in between. This CDR3 has 16 amino acids. Here the CDR3 DNA reads TGTGCCAGCAGCTTAGTGGGCAGAAATGGCAATCAGCCCCAGCATTTT. Translating gives CASSLVGRNGNQPQHF. The full variable domain, rest sourced from reference TRBV7-2 and TRBJ1-5, is GAGVSQSPSNKVTEKGKDVELRCDPISGHTALYWYRQSLGQGLEFLIYFQGNSAPDKSGLPSDRFSAERTGGSVSTLTIQRTQQEDSAVYLCASSLVGRNGNQPQHFGDGTRLSIL.

The rearrangement links TRBV12-3 or TRBV12-4 to TRBJ2-7; 7 bases are shared with TRBD1. The CDR3 extends over 14 amino acids. J was trimmed by 1 base and V by 6 bases; bases with no gene match: 6. CDR3 DNA sequence: TGTGCCAGCAGGAGGGACAGTCAGTCCTACGAGCAGTACTTC. This gives the protein CASRRDSQSYEQYF.

This clonotype was detected only a few times. This rearrangement joins TRBV6-2 or TRBV6-3 to TRBJ2-7; D is uncertain. Germline CDR1 MNHEY, CDR2 SVGEGT. V lost 4 bases to trimming and J lost 1 base, with 8 bases between them. CDR3 length: 13 residues. The CDR3 DNA is TGTGCCAGCAGTTTGGACGGATCCTACGAGCAGTACTTC. Encoded protein: CASSLDGSYEQYF.